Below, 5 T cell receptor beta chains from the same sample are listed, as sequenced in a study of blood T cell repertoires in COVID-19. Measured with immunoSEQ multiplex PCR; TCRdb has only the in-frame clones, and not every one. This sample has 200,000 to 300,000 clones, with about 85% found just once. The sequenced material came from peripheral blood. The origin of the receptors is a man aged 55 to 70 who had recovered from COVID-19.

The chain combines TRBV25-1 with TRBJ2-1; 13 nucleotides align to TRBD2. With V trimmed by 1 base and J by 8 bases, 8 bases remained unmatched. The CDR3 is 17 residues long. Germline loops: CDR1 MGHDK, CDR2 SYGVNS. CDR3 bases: TGTGCCAGCAGTGAATTAGGACTAGCGGGAGAACGTGATGAGCAGTTCTTC. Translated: CASSELGLAGERDEQFF.

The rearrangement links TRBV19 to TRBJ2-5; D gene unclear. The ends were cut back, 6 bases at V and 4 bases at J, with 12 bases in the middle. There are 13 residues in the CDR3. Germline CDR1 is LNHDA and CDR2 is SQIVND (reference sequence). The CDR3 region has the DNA TGTGCCAGTAGGGAGAACCTCGGAGAGACCCAGTACTTC. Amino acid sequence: CASRENLGETQYF.

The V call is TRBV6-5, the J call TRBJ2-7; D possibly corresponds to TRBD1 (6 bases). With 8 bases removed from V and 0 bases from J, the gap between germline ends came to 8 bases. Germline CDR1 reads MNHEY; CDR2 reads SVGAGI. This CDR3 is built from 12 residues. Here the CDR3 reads CASGTFSYEQYF. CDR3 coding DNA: TGTGCCAGCGGGACATTCTCCTACGAGCAGTACTTC.

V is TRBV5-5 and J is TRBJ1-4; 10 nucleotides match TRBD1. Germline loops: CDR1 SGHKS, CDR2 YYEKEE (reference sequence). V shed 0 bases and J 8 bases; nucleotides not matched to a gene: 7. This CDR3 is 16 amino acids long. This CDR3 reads CASSLGLGQGIEKLFF. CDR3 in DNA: TGTGCCAGCAGCTTGGGCTTGGGACAGGGGATCGAAAAACTGTTTTTT.

CDR3 amino acids: CASSLQGGLYNEQFF. The CDR3 DNA reads TGTGCCAGCAGCTTACAGGGAGGCCTATACAATGAGCAGTTCTTC. The chain links TRBV7-9 to TRBJ2-1, with D perhaps matching TRBD2 (6 bases). The CDR3 totals 15 residues. V lost 2 bases, J lost 4 bases, and 12 bases lay in between. Germline CDR1 reads SEHNR; CDR2 reads FQNEAQ (reference sequence).